Each of the 19 T cell receptor beta chains below was sequenced from the same sample in a study of T cell repertoires in cytomegalovirus infection. TCRdb re-derived calls from the reads in MiXCR, one entry per CDR3 protein. The table lists about 260,000 distinct CDR3 sequences, roughly 13% of them singletons. The sequenced sample was PBMCs. The receptor set was obtained from a human donor in good health (CMV status not recorded). Some clones in this sample may be carry-over from other donors' samples.

This clonotype was picked up a small number of times. The chain is built from TRBV6-1 and TRBJ2-3; 7 bases agree with TRBD1. CDR3 length: 15 residues. Germline loops: CDR1 MNHNS, CDR2 SASEGT. J lost 4 bases, V lost 6 bases, and 10 bases had no gene match. Written as DNA, the CDR3 is TGTGCCAGCAGGCAGCGACAGGGCAACGCAGATACGCAGTATTTT. Translation gives CASRQRQGNADTQYF.

The CDR3 is CASSQAYRADYGYTF. CDR3 nucleotides: TGTGCCAGCAGCCAAGCCTATCGGGCAGACTATGGCTACACCTTC. The chain employs TRBV14 and TRBJ1-2; D is undetermined. This CDR3 comprises 15 residues. Trimming pared 1 base from V and 3 bases from J, leaving 12 bases between. Germline CDR1 SGHDN, CDR2 FVKESK. Using reference TRBV14 and TRBJ1-2 for the parts outside the CDR3, the full variable domain is EAGVTQFPSHSVIEKGQTVTLRCDPISGHDNLYWYRRVMGKEIKFLLHFVKESKQDESGMPNNRFLAERTGGTYSTLKVQPAELEDSGVYFCASSQAYRADYGYTFGSGTRLTVV.

Ten or more counts support this clonotype. The J gene is TRBJ1-4, the V gene TRBV28; D not certain. This CDR3 region has 13 residues. Trimming removed 4 bases at V and 5 bases at J, with 8 bases between. Per the germline V gene, CDR1 is MDHEN and CDR2 is SYDVKM. The CDR3 protein is CASSYRGNEKLFF. CDR3 bases: TGTGCCAGCAGTTACAGAGGGAATGAAAAACTGTTTTTT. Complete variable domain (other parts from reference TRBV28 and TRBJ1-4): DVKVTQSSRYLVKRTGEKVFLECVQDMDHENMFWYRQDPGLGLRLIYFSYDVKMKEKGDIPEGYSVSREKKERFSLILESASTNQTSMYLCASSYRGNEKLFFGSGTQLSVL.

This clonotype has at least ten counts. The CDR3 coding sequence is TGCGCCAGCAGCCCCAGGGGGTTCGGCGAAAAACTGTTTTTT. It specifies CASSPRGFGEKLFF. V gene TRBV4-1 combines with J gene TRBJ1-4; 7 nucleotides agree with TRBD1. V trimming: 4 bases; J trimming: 8 bases; junction bases outside the gene matches: 7. CDR3 length: 14 residues. Germline loops: CDR1 MGHRA, CDR2 YSYEKL.

This clonotype was seen many times. The V call is TRBV4-1, the J call TRBJ2-1, with D perhaps TRBD1 (5 bases). Trimming cost V 1 base and J 5 bases, with 18 bases left between them. This CDR3 is built from 17 residues. Germline CDR1 reads MGHRA; CDR2 reads YSYEKL. The CDR3 DNA sequence: TGCGCCAGCAGCCAAGTTAAGGGGCCCCCGAAGAACAATGAGCAGTTCTTC. It encodes CASSQVKGPPKNNEQFF.

This clonotype was detected a few times. The V and J genes are TRBV6-4 and TRBJ2-1; 8 bases match TRBD2. Germline V CDR1 and CDR2: MRHNA, SNTAGT. V was pared by 5 bases and J by 7 bases, with 13 bases of the junction left unmatched. The CDR3 totals 16 residues. The CDR3 region has the DNA TGTGCCAGCAGTTCAAACCACGGGGGGGCCAAAAATGAGCAGTTCTTC. Its protein is CASSSNHGGAKNEQFF.

The chain recombines TRBV6-4 with TRBJ2-1, with D hard to call. Germline-derived CDR1 and CDR2 are MRHNA and SNTAGT. CDR3 size: 13 residues. Trimming stripped 0 bases from V and 6 bases from J, with 6 bases between. CDR3 coding DNA: TGTGCCAGCAGTGACTCGTCGGTCAATGAGCAGTTCTTC. It translates to CASSDSSVNEQFF.

This clonotype was counted many times. The CDR3 DNA reads as TGTGCCAGCAGTTACGAAGGACAGGGGGCCACCGGGGAGCTGTTTTTT. This gives the protein CASSYEGQGATGELFF. The J gene is TRBJ2-2, the V gene TRBV6-2 or TRBV6-3; 11 bases are a match to TRBD1. The CDR3 has 16 residues. The V segment lost 2 bases and the J segment 4 bases; nucleotides outside the gene matches: 3. CDR1 and CDR2 from the germline V gene are MNHEY and SVGEGT.

Ten or more counts support this clonotype. The chain joins TRBV5-6 to TRBJ1-1; no definite D call. The ends were cut back, 5 bases at V and 1 base at J, with 12 bases in the middle. This CDR3 contains 14 residues. In germline, CDR1 is SGHDT, CDR2 YYEEEE. For the CDR3, the DNA is TGTGCCAGCAGTCCGTTGGGCGAGAACACTGAAGCTTTCTTT. This translates into CASSPLGENTEAFF. The complete variable domain, with remaining parts taken from reference TRBV5-6 and TRBJ1-1, reads DAGVTQSPTHLIKTRGQQVTLRCSPKSGHDTVSWYQQALGQGPQFIFQYYEEEERQRGNFPDRFSGHQFPNYSSELNVNALLLGDSALYLCASSPLGENTEAFFGQGTRLTVV.

The chain employs TRBV6-1 and TRBJ2-2; perhaps TRBD2 as D (6 bases). The CDR3 is 14 amino acids. Germline loops: CDR1 MNHNS, CDR2 SASEGT. Trimming removed 5 bases at V and 4 bases at J, with 11 bases between. The CDR3 is CASSTGLTTGELFF. The DNA of the CDR3 is TGTGCCAGCAGTACGGGACTTACCACCGGGGAGCTGTTTTTT.

This clonotype was counted between two and nine times. This chain links TRBV7-3 with TRBJ2-2, with D maybe TRBD2 (6 bases). The CDR3 is made up of 16 amino acids. Per germline, CDR1 SGHTA and CDR2 FQGTGA. With 2 bases removed from V and 1 base from J, the gap between germline ends came to 11 bases. For the CDR3, the DNA is TGTGCCAGCAGCTTACAAGCGGGTGGGAACACCGGGGAGCTGTTTTTT. Its translation is CASSLQAGGNTGELFF.

The rearrangement uses TRBV5-1 and TRBJ1-3, with a weak D call TRBD1 (6 bases). The V end lost 0 bases, the J end lost 2 bases, and 9 bases lay between the germline ends. Germline assignment: CDR1 SGHRS and CDR2 YFSETQ. The CDR3 is made up of 15 amino acids. The CDR3 DNA is TGCGCCAGCAGCTTGGAGGGACACGCTGGAAACACCATATATTTT. Translated, it gives CASSLEGHAGNTIYF.

The chain employs TRBV27 and TRBJ1-3; D is undetermined. Trimming cost V 4 bases and J 7 bases, with 14 bases left between them. The length of the CDR3 is 14 residues. The germline V gene has CDR1 MNHEY and CDR2 SMNVEV (reference sequence). CDR3 sequence (DNA): TGTGCCAGCAGTTCCGCCCGAGGGTGGAACACCATATATTTT. The encoded protein is CASSSARGWNTIYF.

This clonotype was counted only a few times. This sequence joins TRBV6-1 and TRBJ1-1, with TRBD1 as a possible D gene (5 bases). Germline V CDR1 and CDR2: MNHNS, SASEGT. Trimming stripped 2 bases from V and 1 base from J, with 8 bases between. This CDR3 is built from 14 residues. The CDR3 sequence: CASSEPGWNTEAFF. DNA of the CDR3: TGTGCCAGCAGTGAACCAGGGTGGAACACTGAAGCTTTCTTT.

This clonotype showed up many times. In DNA form, the CDR3 reads TGTGCCAGCGCCCTGGAGGGGAACACTGAAGCTTTCTTT. Translated: CASALEGNTEAFF. The chain joins TRBV2 to TRBJ1-1; no definite D call. V was clipped by 8 bases and J by 1 base, with 11 bases between them. This CDR3 is built from 13 residues. Germline-derived CDR1 and CDR2 are SNHLY and FYNNEI. The full variable domain, rest sourced from reference TRBV2 and TRBJ1-1, is EPEVTQTPSHQVTQMGQEVILRCVPISNHLYFYWYRQILGQKVEFLVSFYNNEISEKSEIFDDQFSVERPDGSNFTLKIRSTKLEDSAMYFCASALEGNTEAFFGQGTRLTVV.

V usage is TRBV12-3 or TRBV12-4 and J usage is TRBJ2-5; 8 nucleotides align to TRBD2. The junction had 4 bases not matched to a gene; V was cut back by 4 bases and J by 9 bases. The CDR3 runs 12 residues. The CDR3 nucleotides are TGTGCCAGCAGTTCCGCGGGAGGAGCCCAGTACTTC. This gives the protein CASSSAGGAQYF.

This clonotype showed up many times. This sequence joins TRBV5-6 and TRBJ2-7; D is possibly TRBD1 or TRBD2 (6 bases each). The CDR3 is 14 amino acids. Germline CDR1 SGHDT, CDR2 YYEEEE. V was pared by 2 bases and J by 1 base, with 10 bases between. The DNA for the CDR3 is TGTGCCAGCAGCTTAAAGGGGGGATCCTACGAGCAGTACTTC. The encoded protein is CASSLKGGSYEQYF.

This clonotype came up many times. The rearrangement joins TRBV11-2 to TRBJ1-5; 8 bases are a match to TRBD1. This CDR3 region has 17 residues. Germline V CDR1 and CDR2: SGHAT, FQNNGV. V shed 0 bases, J shed 2 bases, and the junction held 6 bases outside the gene matches. The DNA of the CDR3 is TGTGCCAGCAGCTTAGACGACAGGGGTAGTGGCAATCAGCCCCAGCATTTT. It encodes CASSLDDRGSGNQPQHF.

This clonotype showed up just a few times. This chain joins TRBV19 and TRBJ2-1, with D perhaps TRBD1 or TRBD2 (5 bases each). The length of the CDR3 is 15 residues. Looked up from germline, CDR1 is LNHDA and CDR2 is SQIVND (reference sequence). Trimming removed 7 bases at V and 0 bases at J, with 13 bases between. CDR3 coding DNA: TGTGCCAGTACTACTCCAGGGAGCTCCTACAATGAGCAGTTCTTC. Translating it yields CASTTPGSSYNEQFF.